These 27 T cell receptor beta chains came from one sample sequenced in a study of blood T cell repertoires in COVID-19. Profiled with immunoSEQ multiplex PCR; TCRdb holds only in-frame clones, not every one. The sample lists under 45,000 clones; more than 60% were seen once. The sequenced sample was peripheral blood. The receptors come from a man aged 55 to 70 with active COVID-19.

The V gene is TRBV6-5, the J gene TRBJ1-2; the match to TRBD1 covers 9 bases. Germline assignment: CDR1 MNHEY and CDR2 SVGAGI. V lost 6 bases to trimming and J lost 2 bases; unmatched junction nucleotides: 4. This CDR3 contains 14 residues. The CDR3 nucleotides are TGTGCCAGCAGACCCGGACAGGGGAACTATGGCTACACCTTC. This translates into CASRPGQGNYGYTF.

This chain joins TRBV11-1 and TRBJ2-2; 7 positions agree with TRBD2. Germline V lookup: CDR1 SGHAT, CDR2 FQDESV (reference sequence). V was pared by 0 bases and J by 4 bases, with 8 bases of the junction left unmatched. The CDR3 consists of 17 residues. The CDR3: CASSLALGGFGTGELFF. The CDR3 nucleotides are TGTGCCAGCAGCTTAGCGTTGGGAGGGTTTGGCACCGGGGAGCTGTTTTTT.

The V and J genes are TRBV6-5 and TRBJ1-1, with D perhaps TRBD1 (6 bases). Deletions cut 8 bases from V and 0 bases from J, with 10 bases between. Germline CDR1 reads MNHEY; CDR2 reads SVGAGI. CDR3 length: 13 amino acids. The CDR3 region has the DNA TGTGCCAGCCAGGGGTGGGTGAACACTGAAGCTTTCTTT. This sequence encodes CASQGWVNTEAFF.

This chain joins TRBV24-1 and TRBJ2-3; TRBD1 agrees at 8 bases. Germline V CDR1 and CDR2: KGHDR, SFDVKD. The CDR3 length is 15 residues. The trim removed 3 bases at V and 3 bases at J, leaving 4 bases unmatched. CDR3 in amino acids: CATSDPGQGTDTQYF. CDR3 in DNA: TGTGCCACCAGTGATCCAGGACAGGGAACAGATACGCAGTATTTT.

The J gene is TRBJ1-1, the V gene TRBV5-6; D unresolved. Trimming took off 2 bases at V and 5 bases at J, with 16 bases between the two ends. The V gene's germline CDR1 is SGHDT and CDR2 YYEEEE. The CDR3 is 15 residues long. CDR3 sequence reads: CASSLNRGPTTEAFF. The CDR3 nucleotides read TGTGCCAGCAGCTTAAACCGAGGGCCGACTACTGAAGCTTTCTTT.

This chain connects TRBV6-5 to TRBJ2-1; 8 positions match TRBD2. Germline CDR1 and CDR2: MNHEY and SVGAGI. CDR3 length: 13 amino acids. The junction had 4 bases not matched to a gene; V was cut back by 6 bases and J by 6 bases. The CDR3 nucleotides are TGTGCCAGCAGAGGACTAGCCCCCAATGAGCAGTTCTTC. Translated: CASRGLAPNEQFF.

The chain has TRBV7-6 and TRBJ2-3, with 7 bases identical to TRBD1. Looked up from germline, CDR1 is SGHVS and CDR2 is FNYEAQ. J gave up 0 bases and V 2 bases, and 5 bases lay outside the gene matches. There are 16 residues in the CDR3. The CDR3 sequence: CASSLLAGGSTDTQYF. CDR3 sequence (DNA): TGTGCCAGCAGCTTATTGGCAGGGGGAAGCACAGATACGCAGTATTTT.

The rearrangement links TRBV6-5 to TRBJ1-6; the D is unclear. Trimming pared 0 bases from V and 6 bases from J, leaving 12 bases between. CDR3 length: 16 amino acids. Germline values: CDR1 MNHEY, CDR2 SVGAGI. CDR3 residues: CASSYSAGNLNSPLHF. The CDR3, as DNA: TGTGCCAGCAGTTACTCCGCCGGTAACCTTAATTCACCCCTCCACTTT.

This clone has more than one count but fewer than ten. The chain carries TRBV4-1 and TRBJ2-2; D might be TRBD2 (5 bases). Germline CDR1 MGHRA, CDR2 YSYEKL. Trimming left V 0 bases short and J 1 base short, with 9 bases between. CDR3 size: 16 residues. The CDR3 protein is CASSQDWAGNTGELFF. Here the CDR3 DNA reads TGCGCCAGCAGCCAAGACTGGGCGGGGAACACCGGGGAGCTGTTTTTT.

The V call is TRBV7-9, the J call TRBJ2-2, with a possible D match to TRBD1 (6 bases). The V end was cut by 0 bases, the J end by 0 bases, with 8 bases between. Looked up from germline, CDR1 is SEHNR and CDR2 is FQNEAQ (reference sequence). CDR3 size: 16 residues. In DNA, the CDR3 is TGTGCCAGCAGCTTAGCGGGGGCAGCGAACACCGGGGAGCTGTTTTTT. Translation gives CASSLAGAANTGELFF. Complete variable domain (other parts from reference TRBV7-9 and TRBJ2-2): DTGVSQNPRHKITKRGQNVTFRCDPISEHNRLYWYRQTLGQGPEFLTYFQNEAQLEKSRLLSDRFSAERPKGSFSTLEIQRTEQGDSAMYLCASSLAGAANTGELFFGEGSRLTVL.

The chain carries TRBV6-1 and TRBJ2-7; 9 bases line up with TRBD1. The CDR3 loop spans 16 amino acids. V was pared by 0 bases and J by 3 bases, with 6 bases of the junction left unmatched. CDR1 and CDR2 from the germline V gene are MNHNS and SASEGT. CDR3 DNA: TGTGCCAGCAGTGAAGCCCTACAGGGGGCCAACTACGAGCAGTACTTC. This translates into CASSEALQGANYEQYF.

The chain is built from TRBV6-1 and TRBJ1-3; possibly TRBD1 for D (5 bases). Germline-derived CDR1 and CDR2 are MNHNS and SASEGT. CDR3 size: 13 residues. Trimming removed 2 bases from V and 4 bases from J, with 6 bases in between. CDR3 loop: CASSEYRGNTIYF. The CDR3 DNA follows: TGTGCCAGCAGTGAATACAGGGGAAACACCATATATTTT.

The chain employs TRBV5-1 and TRBJ2-5; D is unresolved. The ends were cut back, 0 bases at V and 1 base at J, with 4 bases in the middle. The CDR3 is 13 residues long. CDR1 SGHRS and CDR2 YFSETQ come from the germline V gene. CDR3 sequence reads: CASSLDSQETQYF. In DNA, the CDR3 is TGCGCCAGCAGCTTGGACAGCCAAGAGACCCAGTACTTC.

The chain links TRBV15 to TRBJ1-2; 7 nucleotides agree with TRBD1. Germline V gene lookup returns CDR1 LNHNV and CDR2 YYDKDF (reference sequence). V shed 0 bases, J shed 4 bases, and the junction held 2 bases outside the gene matches. The CDR3 has 14 residues. CDR3 sequence (DNA): TGTGCCACCAGCAGAGACAGGGGGTCCTATGGCTACACCTTC. This sequence encodes CATSRDRGSYGYTF.

This chain's CDR3 is CASSGAGYTDTQYF. CDR3 sequence (DNA): TGTGCCAGCAGTGGAGCGGGGTACACAGATACGCAGTATTTT. This chain links TRBV9 with TRBJ2-3, with 7 positions matching TRBD2. The germline gives CDR1 SGDLS, CDR2 YYNGEE. This CDR3 comprises 14 residues. The V gene end was trimmed by 5 bases and the J gene end by 2 bases; junction bases not matched to a gene: 5.

The chain links TRBV28 to TRBJ2-7, with 7 bases matching TRBD1. Trimming removed 5 bases from V and 5 bases from J; junction bases left unmatched: 12. This CDR3 contains 15 residues. Germline V gene data show CDR1 as MDHEN and CDR2 as SYDVKM. The CDR3 DNA is TGTGCCAGCAGTGCTTCAGGGGGTGGAGTCCACGAGCAGTACTTC. The encoded protein is CASSASGGGVHEQYF.

This sequence joins TRBV27 and TRBJ2-2; D may be TRBD2 (5 bases). Germline-derived CDR1 and CDR2 are MNHEY and SMNVEV (reference sequence). V was clipped by 2 bases and J by 3 bases, with 13 bases between them. The CDR3 runs to 16 residues. In DNA, the CDR3 is TGTGCCAGCAGTTTACAGAGCGGTCCTTACACCGGGGAGCTGTTTTTT. The encoded protein is CASSLQSGPYTGELFF.

This clone was counted between two and nine times. This rearrangement joins TRBV3-1 (or the pseudogene TRBV3-2) to TRBJ2-7, with 10 bases fitting TRBD2. With 5 bases clipped from V and 6 bases from J, the junction kept 13 bases outside the gene matches. Germline CDR1 and CDR2: LGHDT and YNNKEL (reference sequence). This CDR3 region has 16 residues. The chain's CDR3 is CASSERGRLAGAEQYF. In nucleotides, the CDR3 is TGTGCCAGCAGCGAAAGAGGAAGGCTAGCGGGAGCCGAGCAGTACTTC.

The chain joins TRBV13 to TRBJ1-1, with D possibly TRBD1 on 6 matching bases. Germline V lookup: CDR1 PRHDT, CDR2 FYEKMQ (reference sequence). CDR3 length: 14 amino acids. The V gene lost 8 bases and the J gene lost 3 bases, with 16 bases spanning the gap. This chain's CDR3 is CASALTGGDTEAFF. Written as DNA, the CDR3 is TGTGCCAGCGCCTTAACGGGGGGCGACACTGAAGCTTTCTTT.

The rearrangement links TRBV6-2 or TRBV6-3 to TRBJ2-7; 10 bases are a match to TRBD2. CDR1 is MNHEY and CDR2 is SVGEGT in the germline V gene. V shed 6 bases, J shed 0 bases, and the junction held 5 bases outside the gene matches. The CDR3 consists of 15 residues. The CDR3: CASSHSGGVSYEQYF. CDR3 bases: TGTGCCAGCAGCCACAGCGGGGGGGTCTCCTACGAGCAGTACTTC.

This clone appeared once. The chain uses TRBV3-1 (or the pseudogene TRBV3-2) and TRBJ2-3; TRBD2 aligns across 12 bases. There are 18 residues in the CDR3. Per the germline V gene, CDR1 is LGHDT and CDR2 is YNNKEL (reference sequence). With V trimmed by 2 bases and J by 8 bases, 14 bases remained unmatched. Here the CDR3 DNA reads TGTGCCAGCAGCCAACCTCCGACGCTAGCGGGAGGGCCAGGTACGCAGTATTTT. Amino acid sequence: CASSQPPTLAGGPGTQYF.

V gene TRBV4-3 combines with J gene TRBJ1-2, with 7 bases that match TRBD1. The trim removed 0 bases at V and 7 bases at J, leaving 11 bases unmatched. The CDR3 spans 16 residues. Germline CDR1 and CDR2: LGHNA and YSLEER. The CDR3 sequence: CASSQDLAPGGGGYTF. In nucleotides, the CDR3 is TGCGCCAGCAGCCAAGATCTCGCCCCAGGGGGTGGTGGCTACACCTTC.

This chain connects TRBV19 to TRBJ1-2; D gene uncertain. This CDR3 contains 14 residues. V lost 1 base to trimming and J lost 7 bases, with 13 bases between them. Germline V gene lookup returns CDR1 LNHDA and CDR2 SQIVND (reference sequence). In DNA form, the CDR3 reads TGTGCCAGTAGTATAGCTCGCGTCTTTGGTGGCTACACCTTC. This sequence encodes CASSIARVFGGYTF.

For the CDR3, the DNA is TGTGCCAGCAGCTTGGCAGGGGGCGCCGGGACTGAAGCTTTCTTT. It specifies CASSLAGGAGTEAFF. V is TRBV5-4 and J is TRBJ1-1, with TRBD1 matching over 8 bases. V lost 0 bases and J lost 5; bases outside the gene matches: 6. This CDR3 spans 15 amino acids. Germline loops: CDR1 SGHNT, CDR2 YYREEE (reference sequence).

About this clone itself: Other DNA sequences in the same sample also yield this CDR3. The CDR3 nucleotides are TGTGCCAGCAGTGACTCTAGCGGGGGGGCCGATACGCAGTATTTT. This codes for CASSDSSGGADTQYF. The rearrangement joins TRBV6-4 to TRBJ2-3; 11 positions match TRBD2. Looked up from germline, CDR1 is MRHNA and CDR2 is SNTAGT. CDR3 length: 15 residues. J gave up 6 bases and V 0 bases, and 2 bases lay outside the gene matches.

V and J are TRBV15 and TRBJ1-6; D possibly corresponds to TRBD1 (5 bases). The CDR3 covers 14 residues. CDR1 and CDR2 from the germline V gene are LNHNV and YYDKDF (reference sequence). With 3 bases removed from V and 10 bases from J, the gap between germline ends came to 13 bases. The CDR3 is CATSRSRDGSPLHF. The CDR3 DNA follows: TGTGCCACCAGCAGGTCCAGGGATGGCTCACCCCTCCACTTT.

This clone came up a few times. The chain links TRBV12-3 or TRBV12-4 to TRBJ1-1; D may be TRBD1 (5 bases). CDR3 size: 13 residues. V was clipped by 5 bases and J by 5 bases, with 12 bases between them. CDR3 bases: TGTGCCAGCAGTCTATACGGGGGGACTGAAGCTTTCTTT. It codes for CASSLYGGTEAFF.